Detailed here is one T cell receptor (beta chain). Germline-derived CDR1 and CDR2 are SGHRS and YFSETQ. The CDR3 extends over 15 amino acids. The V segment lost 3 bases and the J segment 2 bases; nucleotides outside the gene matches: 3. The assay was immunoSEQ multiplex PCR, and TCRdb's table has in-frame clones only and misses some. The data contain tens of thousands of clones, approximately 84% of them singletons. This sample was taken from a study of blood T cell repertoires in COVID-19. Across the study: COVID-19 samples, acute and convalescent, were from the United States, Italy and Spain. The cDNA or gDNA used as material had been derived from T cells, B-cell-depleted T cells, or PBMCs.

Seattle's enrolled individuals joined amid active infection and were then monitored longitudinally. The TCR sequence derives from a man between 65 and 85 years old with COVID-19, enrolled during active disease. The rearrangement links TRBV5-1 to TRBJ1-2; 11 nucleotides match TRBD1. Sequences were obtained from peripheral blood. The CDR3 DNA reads TGCGCCAGCAGCTGGGGGACAGGGGGAAACTATGGCTACACCTTC. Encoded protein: CASSWGTGGNYGYTF.